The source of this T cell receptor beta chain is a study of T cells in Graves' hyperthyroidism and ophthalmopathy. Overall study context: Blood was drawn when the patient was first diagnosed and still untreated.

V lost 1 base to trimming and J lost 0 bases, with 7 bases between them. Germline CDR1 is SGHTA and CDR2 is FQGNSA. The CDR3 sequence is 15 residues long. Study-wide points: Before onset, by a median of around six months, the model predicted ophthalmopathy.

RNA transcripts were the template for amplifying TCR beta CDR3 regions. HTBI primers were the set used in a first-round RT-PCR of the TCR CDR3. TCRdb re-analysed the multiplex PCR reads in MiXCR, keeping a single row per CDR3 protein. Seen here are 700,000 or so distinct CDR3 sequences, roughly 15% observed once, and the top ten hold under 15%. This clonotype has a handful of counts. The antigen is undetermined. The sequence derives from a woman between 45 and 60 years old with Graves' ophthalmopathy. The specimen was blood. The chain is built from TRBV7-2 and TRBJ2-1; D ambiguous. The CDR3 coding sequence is TGTGCCAGCAGCTTAGATAGATACTCCTACAATGAGCAGTTCTTC. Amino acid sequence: CASSLDRYSYNEQFF.